The source of this TCR beta chain is a study of cytomegalovirus exposure and HLA in healthy donors. Study observations and caveats: What a later analysis reportedly showed was that an Asian-associated ancestry cluster had fewer N-insertions than the approximately 700-donor mean. In a later analysis, HLA-associated beta chains showed higher expansion and lower generation probabilities than comparable chains.

The donors gave bone marrow, and they were healthy. PCR used 60 Vbeta primers and 13 Jbeta primers. This table comes from immunoSEQ multiplex PCR, and its TCRdb copy is limited to in-frame clones, with some not included. The sample includes roughly 35,000 clones. This CDR3 is 16 amino acids long. J was trimmed by 4 bases and V by 1 base; bases with no gene match: 4. CDR1 SGHTA and CDR2 FQGNSA come from the germline V gene. For this clone: Its antigen is unidentified.

The receptor comes from a woman aged 40 to 55 in good health and CMV-seropositive. The chain carries TRBV7-2 and TRBJ1-6, with TRBD1 matching over 7 bases. The sample consisted of PBMCs. Here the CDR3 reads CASSLVSGQYNSPLHF. The DNA for the CDR3 is TGTGCCAGCAGCTTAGTGTCGGGACAGTATAATTCACCCCTCCACTTT.